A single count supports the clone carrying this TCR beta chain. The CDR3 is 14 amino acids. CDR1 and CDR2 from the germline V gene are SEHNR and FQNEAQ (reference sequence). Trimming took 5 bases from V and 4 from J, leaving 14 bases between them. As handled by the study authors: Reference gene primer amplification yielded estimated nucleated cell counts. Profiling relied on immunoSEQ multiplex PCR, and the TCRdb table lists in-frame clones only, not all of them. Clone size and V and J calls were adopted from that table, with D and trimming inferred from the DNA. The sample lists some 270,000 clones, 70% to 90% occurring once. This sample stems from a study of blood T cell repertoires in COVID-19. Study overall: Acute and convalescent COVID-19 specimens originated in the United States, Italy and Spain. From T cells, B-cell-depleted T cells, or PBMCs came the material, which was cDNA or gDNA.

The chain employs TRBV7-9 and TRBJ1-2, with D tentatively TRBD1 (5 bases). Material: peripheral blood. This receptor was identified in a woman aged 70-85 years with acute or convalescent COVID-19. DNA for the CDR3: TGTGCCAGCAGCCCCCCCGACAGTGGCTATGGCTACACCTTC. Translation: CASSPPDSGYGYTF.